These 19 T cell receptor beta chains came from one sample sequenced in a study of PD-L1 blockade in urothelial cancer. Profiled with immunoSEQ multiplex PCR; TCRdb holds only in-frame clones, not every one. The data contain around 100,000 clones, around 85% of them seen just once; the ten biggest clones take up 2.4%. Sample: PBMCs, taken around atezolizumab (anti-PD-L1) treatment. Receptors were obtained from a man in his fifties or sixties with urothelial cancer.

Many counts were recorded for this clone. The chain couples TRBV10-3 to TRBJ2-5; 8 bases are a match to TRBD2. The length of the CDR3 is 14 residues. Germline CDR1 is ENHRY and CDR2 is SYGVKD. V dropped 3 bases and J dropped 11; count of bases not matched to a gene: 11. CDR3 region: CAISDGGDVAGQYF. CDR3 nucleotides: TGTGCCATCAGTGACGGGGGGGATGTAGCGGGACAGTACTTC.

As DNA, the CDR3 is TGTGCCAGCAGGGAGGCCGGGACTGGGAGATCCGAGCAGTACTTC. Translating it yields CASREAGTGRSEQYF. The V call is TRBV2, the J call TRBJ2-7; possible D gene TRBD2, 6 bases. This CDR3 is 15 amino acids long. The V gene lost 6 bases and the J gene lost 6 bases, with 21 bases spanning the gap. CDR1 and CDR2 (germline): SNHLY, FYNNEI. Together with reference TRBV2 and TRBJ2-7, the CDR3 gives the full variable domain: EPEVTQTPSHQVTQMGQEVILRCVPISNHLYFYWYRQILGQKVEFLVSFYNNEISEKSEIFDDQFSVERPDGSNFTLKIRSTKLEDSAMYFCASREAGTGRSEQYFGPGTRLTVT.

This chain links TRBV28 with TRBJ2-3; TRBD2 agrees at 14 bases. V lost 5 bases, J lost 9 bases, and 13 bases stayed unmatched. The V gene's germline CDR1 is MDHEN and CDR2 SYDVKM. The CDR3 is made up of 17 amino acids. CDR3 amino acids: CASSLPGTSGRVATQYF. CDR3 in DNA: TGTGCCAGCAGTCTCCCCGGGACTAGCGGGAGAGTGGCGACGCAGTATTTT.

This clone was detected only a few times. This chain uses TRBV18 with TRBJ1-2, with 7 bases aligning to TRBD1. With V trimmed by 2 bases and J by 4 bases, 7 bases remained unmatched. The CDR3 contains 15 residues. The V gene's germline CDR1 is KGHSH and CDR2 LQKENI. DNA of the CDR3: TGTGCCAGCTCACCAGTGACAGGGATGCTCTATGGCTACACCTTC. Translation gives CASSPVTGMLYGYTF.

This clone appeared a few times. For the CDR3, the DNA is TGTGCCAGCAGGGGACAGGGGGGAGAGACCCAGTACTTC. It translates to CASRGQGGETQYF. The chain recombines TRBV6-6 with TRBJ2-5; TRBD1 matches 11 bases. CDR1 MNHNY and CDR2 SVGAGI come from the germline V gene (reference sequence). This CDR3 contains 13 residues. Germline trimming cut 6 bases from V and 4 bases from J; bases unmatched to any gene: 1.

This clone has just a few counts. The chain is built from TRBV5-1 and TRBJ1-2; a weak D match, TRBD1 (6 bases). V was cut by 4 bases and J by 2 bases, with 15 bases left in between. CDR3 length: 15 amino acids. Germline CDR1 is SGHRS and CDR2 is YFSETQ. The CDR3 DNA sequence: TGCGCCAGCAGCGGCACAGGGATGGAGAACTATGGCTACACCTTC. Its protein product is CASSGTGMENYGYTF.

The chain recombines TRBV5-4 with TRBJ2-1, with 8 bases identical to TRBD1. The trim removed 3 bases at V and 3 bases at J, leaving 5 bases unmatched. CDR1 and CDR2 from the germline V gene are SGHNT and YYREEE (reference sequence). This CDR3 contains 15 residues. The CDR3 loop is CASSYRTGNYNEQFF. CDR3 DNA sequence: TGTGCCAGCAGCTATCGGACAGGGAACTACAATGAGCAGTTCTTC.

This clone appeared a few times. The chain joins TRBV28 to TRBJ2-7; 9 positions match TRBD2. Germline CDR1 and CDR2: MDHEN and SYDVKM. The CDR3 loop spans 15 amino acids. Trimming cost V 2 bases and J 4 bases; bases outside gene matches: 6. DNA for the CDR3: TGTGCCAGCAGTTTACCCGCTAGCGGGGTGTACGAGCAGTACTTC. This translates into CASSLPASGVYEQYF.

V gene TRBV5-4 combines with J gene TRBJ1-2; D might be TRBD1 (5 bases). The CDR3 has 19 amino acids. Trimming took 0 bases from V and 2 from J, leaving 23 bases between them. Germline CDR1 and CDR2: SGHNT and YYREEE (reference sequence). The CDR3: CASSLAGVLRGPDNYGYTF. The DNA of the CDR3 is TGTGCCAGCAGCTTGGCCGGGGTTTTGCGGGGACCGGACAACTATGGCTACACCTTC.

The chain combines TRBV6-1 with TRBJ1-6; maybe TRBD1 (6 bases). Between the trimmed V and J ends, which lost 0 bases and 7 bases, there was a span of 10 bases. CDR1 and CDR2 (germline): MNHNS, SASEGT. The CDR3 loop spans 15 amino acids. CDR3 DNA sequence: TGTGCCAGCAGTGAAGCATTAGGGGGAAATTCACCCCTCCACTTT. It specifies CASSEALGGNSPLHF.

J is TRBJ2-3 and V is TRBV21-1; TRBD2, the table's D call, lacks a check against the DNA. TRBV21-1 is recorded as a pseudogene. This CDR3 is built from 17 residues. This CDR3 is CASRELPGLDLTDTQYF. CDR3 sequence (DNA): TGTGCCAGCAGAGAACTCCCGGGACTAGATCTTACAGATACGCAGTATTTT.

J is TRBJ1-4 and V is TRBV5-1; TRBD1 matches 10 bases. Germline-derived CDR1 and CDR2 are SGHRS and YFSETQ. Trimming cost V 4 bases and J 8 bases; bases outside gene matches: 8. This CDR3 spans 15 amino acids. Here the CDR3 reads CASSTTGTGVEKLFF. CDR3 nucleotide sequence: TGCGCCAGCAGCACAACCGGGACAGGGGTCGAAAAACTGTTTTTT.

This clone was observed once. The chain combines TRBV30 with TRBJ2-1, with D unresolved. This CDR3 is built from 11 residues. V lost 4 bases, J lost 6 bases, and 7 bases lay in between. In germline, CDR1 is GTSNPN, CDR2 SVGIG (reference sequence). The DNA of the CDR3 is TGTGCCTGGAAGCCCGGCAATGAGCAGTTCTTC. Translation: CAWKPGNEQFF.

This sequence joins TRBV7-8 and TRBJ1-5; 7 nucleotides align to TRBD1. V dropped 5 bases and J dropped 4; count of bases not matched to a gene: 11. The germline gives CDR1 SGHVS, CDR2 FQNEAQ. The CDR3 is 16 residues long. CDR3 DNA sequence: TGTGCCAGCAGCCCAAATACAGGGGTAATAAATCAGCCCCAGCATTTT. This translates into CASSPNTGVINQPQHF.

This chain links TRBV30 with TRBJ2-1; 10 bases are shared with TRBD2. V trimming: 8 bases; J trimming: 7 bases; junction bases outside the gene matches: 8. The germline V gene encodes CDR1 GTSNPN and CDR2 SVGIG (reference sequence). The CDR3 length is 13 residues. The CDR3 loop reads CAGRLAGINEQFF. CDR3 nucleotide sequence: TGTGCCGGACGACTAGCGGGTATAAATGAGCAGTTCTTC.

The rearrangement uses TRBV28 and TRBJ1-6, with a possible D match to TRBD1 (6 bases). Trimming left V 6 bases short and J 6 bases short, with 15 bases between. This CDR3 contains 15 residues. Germline V gene data show CDR1 as MDHEN and CDR2 as SYDVKM. CDR3 sequence: CASSPDRRGNSPLHF. The CDR3 DNA reads as TGTGCCAGCAGCCCGGACAGACGTGGTAATTCACCCCTCCACTTT.

The chain combines TRBV9 with TRBJ2-1; D may be TRBD1 (6 bases). The V gene lost 4 bases and the J gene lost 5 bases, with 13 bases spanning the gap. Germline V gives CDR1 SGDLS, CDR2 YYNGEE. The CDR3 has 14 residues. The CDR3 DNA sequence: TGTGCCAGCAGCCCCGGGGACAAGAACAATGAGCAGTTCTTC. Its protein product is CASSPGDKNNEQFF.

This chain uses TRBV19 with TRBJ1-5, with 9 nucleotides matching TRBD1. The CDR3 is 15 amino acids. Per the germline V gene, CDR1 is LNHDA and CDR2 is SQIVND (reference sequence). J gave up 0 bases and V 11 bases, and 8 bases lay outside the gene matches. DNA for the CDR3: TGTGCCTCCAGACAGGGGGGTTATAGCAATCAGCCCCAGCATTTT. This codes for CASRQGGYSNQPQHF.

This chain connects TRBV28 to TRBJ1-5; 7 bases match TRBD1. The V segment lost 11 bases and the J segment 7 bases; nucleotides outside the gene matches: 8. In germline, CDR1 is MDHEN, CDR2 SYDVKM. The CDR3 sequence is 12 residues long. For the CDR3, the DNA is TGTGCCGCCGCAGGGGGAGACCAGCCCCAGCATTTT. Translating it yields CAAAGGDQPQHF.